Reported below is one TCR beta chain. No cognate antigen has been identified for it. No base qualities exist here, and no much larger clone lies one base off it. This sample stems from a study of blood T cell repertoires in COVID-19 (dated by TCRdb to between 2020 and 2021). At the level of the whole study: Samples covering the acute and convalescent phases of COVID-19 were provided by collaborators in the United States, Italy and Spain. The prospective study material was composed of cDNA or gDNA derived from T cells, B-cell-depleted T cells, or PBMCs. The dataset comprised deeply sampled blood TCRbeta repertoires from subjects exposed to, actively infected with, or recovered from COVID-19. The repertoires were made available in a free public database intended to serve as a resource for research on the immune response to SARS-CoV-2. The samples were drawn from the first 160 participants of the ongoing ImmuneRACE study and from 1,254 subjects provided by 6 global collaborators. Sample metadata almost always included a de-identified subject ID, COVID-19 status, age in years and sex. Where available, HLA class I and class II types were taken from metadata supplied by the sample provider and were not determined by assay-based typing.

V is clipped by 7 bases and J by 3 bases, and the sequence between their germline boundaries is 10 bases long. Looking up the germline V gene yields CDR1 SQVTM and CDR2 ANQGSEA. From its cysteine to its phenylalanine, the CDR3 spans 11 amino acids. Only the CDR3 portion is preserved as DNA: 33 bases, with reading frame beginning at the first base. TCRbeta CDR3 regions were amplified from genomic DNA using the immunoSEQ Assay, a bias-controlled multiplex PCR. Per the original workflow: Nucleated cell counts per sample were estimated from amplification of reference gene primers within the assay. Sequence reads were collapsed and filtered to measure the absolute abundance of every unique TCRbeta CDR3 rearrangement. For each sample, productive Simpson clonality was calculated as the square root of Simpson's diversity index across productive rearrangements. Entries here come from immuneACCESS through TCRdb and include only in-frame sequences with V and J called. Some clones fail to appear in such tables; in the studies checked, an unresolved V gene covers under half of the shortfall, and the cause of the remainder is unknown. V and J calls plus clone size are reproduced from that table; the DNA served to infer D and trimming. For this sample there are about 220,000 clones; around 88% appear just once. The ten largest make up over 2% of the sample.

In the prospective study, participants were about 18 to 90 years old, resided in 24 geographic areas of the United States, and were enrolled through a virtual design. To assign participants to cohorts, the prospective study relied on clinical history that participants themselves reported in a screening survey and a study questionnaire. Each participant in the prospective study had whole blood, serum and a nasopharyngeal or oropharyngeal swab collected by mobile phlebotomists. Over a 2-month period, participants in the prospective study had the option of providing additional blood draws and questionnaires. Prospective study blood samples were shipped either frozen or at room temperature before DNA extraction. On the study overall, not on this receptor specifically: How much clinical and demographic metadata was included differed by source and by participant, and the metadata was provided uncurated.

Sequencing was performed on PBMCs or T cells enriched from blood (not recorded which). The chain joins TRBV29-1 to TRBJ2-7; a tentative D call is TRBD1 (5 bases match). This receptor was obtained from a woman aged 40 to 49 with acute COVID-19. The nucleotides read TGCAGCGCCAACGACAGCTACGAGCAGTACTTC. This yields the protein CSANDSYEQYF.